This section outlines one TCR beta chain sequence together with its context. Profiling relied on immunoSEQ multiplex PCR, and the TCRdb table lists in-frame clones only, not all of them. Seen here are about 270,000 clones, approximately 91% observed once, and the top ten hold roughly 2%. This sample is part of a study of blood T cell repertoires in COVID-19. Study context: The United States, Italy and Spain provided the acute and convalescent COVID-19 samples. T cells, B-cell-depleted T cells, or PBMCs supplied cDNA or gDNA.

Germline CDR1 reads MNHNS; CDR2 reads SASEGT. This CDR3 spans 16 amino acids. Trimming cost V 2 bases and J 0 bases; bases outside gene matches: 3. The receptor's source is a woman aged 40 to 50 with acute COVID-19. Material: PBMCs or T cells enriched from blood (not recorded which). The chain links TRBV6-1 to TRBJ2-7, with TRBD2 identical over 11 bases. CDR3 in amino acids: CASSERLAGGSYEQYF. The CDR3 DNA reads TGTGCCAGCAGTGAAAGGCTAGCGGGGGGCTCCTACGAGCAGTACTTC.